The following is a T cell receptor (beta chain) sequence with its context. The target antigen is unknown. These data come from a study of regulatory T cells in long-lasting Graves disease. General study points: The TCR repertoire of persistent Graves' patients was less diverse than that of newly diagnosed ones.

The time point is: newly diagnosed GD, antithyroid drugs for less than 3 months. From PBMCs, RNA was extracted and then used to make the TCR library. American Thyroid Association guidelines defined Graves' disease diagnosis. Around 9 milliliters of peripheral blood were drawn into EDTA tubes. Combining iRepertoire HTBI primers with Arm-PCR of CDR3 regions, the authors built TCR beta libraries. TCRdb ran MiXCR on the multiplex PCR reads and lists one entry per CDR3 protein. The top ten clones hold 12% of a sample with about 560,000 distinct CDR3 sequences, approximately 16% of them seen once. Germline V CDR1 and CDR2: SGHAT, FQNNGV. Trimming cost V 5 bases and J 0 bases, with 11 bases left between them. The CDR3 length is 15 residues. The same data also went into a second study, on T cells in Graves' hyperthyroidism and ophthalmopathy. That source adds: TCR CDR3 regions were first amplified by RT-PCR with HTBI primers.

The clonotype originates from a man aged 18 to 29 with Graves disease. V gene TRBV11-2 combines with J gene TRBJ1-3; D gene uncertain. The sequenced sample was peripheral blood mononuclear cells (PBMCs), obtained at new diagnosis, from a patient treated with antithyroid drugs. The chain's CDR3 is CASSPKWSSGNTIYF. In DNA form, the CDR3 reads TGTGCCAGCAGCCCGAAGTGGAGCTCTGGAAACACCATATATTTT.